The T cell receptor beta chain under discussion was sequenced for a study of control samples from healthy donors and cancer patients. TCRdb's table, derived via immunoSEQ multiplex PCR, lists solely in-frame clones and lacks some. The data hold about 120,000 clones, with around nine tenths observed a single time. This CDR3 spans 16 amino acids. From germline, CDR1 is KGHSH and CDR2 LQKENI. V was clipped by 4 bases and J by 0 bases; unmatched bases: 7. This clone appeared a single time. Sequences were obtained from blood. The chain carries TRBV18 and TRBJ1-2; 8 bases are shared with TRBD1. This TCR came from a middle-aged man in good health. The CDR3 reads CASSLTRTGTNYGYTF. The CDR3 DNA reads as TGTGCCAGCTCACTTACCCGGACAGGGACTAACTATGGCTACACCTTC.